This T cell receptor (beta chain) was found in a study of shared clonotypes between healthy human individuals. Study-wide findings and caveats: Despite large depth, rarefaction showed incomplete sorted-subset sequencing. Generation of non-shared clonotypes was less probable than generation of clonotypes shared by all four donors.

This clone was seen only a few times. Its antigen is not known. The assay was carried out at the deep level. Clones were read by immunoSEQ multiplex PCR, and TCRdb kept only the in-frame ones, dropping some. The top ten clones hold around 10% of a sample with a few hundred thousand clones, about 69% of them seen once. This CDR3 region has 18 residues. Germline V lookup: CDR1 SGHKS, CDR2 YYEKEE (reference sequence). The V segment lost 4 bases and the J segment 0 bases; nucleotides outside the gene matches: 10. The origin of this receptor is a man under 40 in good health. This rearrangement joins TRBV5-5 to TRBJ2-3, with TRBD2 matching over 11 bases. The specimen was memory CD4+ T cells sorted from blood. Subset here: CD45RA-negative fraction. CDR3 loop: CASSPWGTSGVSTDTQYF. Written as DNA, the CDR3 is TGTGCCAGCAGCCCCTGGGGGACTAGCGGAGTGAGCACAGATACGCAGTATTTT.